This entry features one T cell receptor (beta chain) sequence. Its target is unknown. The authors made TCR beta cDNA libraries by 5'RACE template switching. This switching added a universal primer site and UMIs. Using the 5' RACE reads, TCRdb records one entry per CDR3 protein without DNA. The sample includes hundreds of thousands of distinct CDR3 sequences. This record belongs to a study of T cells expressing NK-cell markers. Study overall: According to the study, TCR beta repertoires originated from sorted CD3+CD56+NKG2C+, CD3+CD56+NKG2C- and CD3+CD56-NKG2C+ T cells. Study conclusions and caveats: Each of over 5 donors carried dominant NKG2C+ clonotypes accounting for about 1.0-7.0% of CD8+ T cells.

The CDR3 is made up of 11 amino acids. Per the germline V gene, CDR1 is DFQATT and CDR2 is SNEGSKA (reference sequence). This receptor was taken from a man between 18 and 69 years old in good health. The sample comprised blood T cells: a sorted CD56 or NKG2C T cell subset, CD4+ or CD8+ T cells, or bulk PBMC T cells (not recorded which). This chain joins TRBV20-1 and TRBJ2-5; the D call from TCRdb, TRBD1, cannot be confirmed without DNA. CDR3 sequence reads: CSAWTGGHQYF.